Following are 16 T cell receptor beta chains from one sample sequenced in a study of blood T cell repertoires in COVID-19. Sequencing used immunoSEQ multiplex PCR; TCRdb keeps in-frame clones, though not all of them. The sample contains 200,000 to 250,000 clones, 82% of which appear only once. The specimen was peripheral blood. These receptor sequences come from a woman aged 70-85 years with COVID-19, enrolled during active disease.

The chain is built from TRBV30 and TRBJ2-7, with TRBD2 matching over 10 bases. Trimming cost V 3 bases and J 6 bases; bases outside gene matches: 11. The CDR3 consists of 15 residues. The germline V gene encodes CDR1 GTSNPN and CDR2 SVGIG (reference sequence). The CDR3 region has the DNA TGTGCCTGGAGCTCACACAAGCGGGAGGGGGGCGAGCAGTACTTC. This translates into CAWSSHKREGGEQYF.

This clone was recorded a few times. The chain combines TRBV18 with TRBJ2-2; 8 bases agree with TRBD1. There are 15 residues in the CDR3. V shed 4 bases and J 6 bases; nucleotides not matched to a gene: 7. The germline V gene has CDR1 KGHSH and CDR2 LQKENI. The CDR3 DNA reads as TGTGCCAGCTCACTTGGACAGGGCGGTCCCGGGGAGCTGTTTTTT. It specifies CASSLGQGGPGELFF.

This clone has only one observation. The V and J genes are TRBV28 and TRBJ1-6; weak D call: TRBD1 (5 bases). The length of the CDR3 is 14 residues. V gave up 1 base and J gave up 7 bases, with 8 bases separating them. Germline assignment: CDR1 MDHEN and CDR2 SYDVKM. CDR3 nucleotide sequence: TGTGCCAGCAGTTTATCAGGGAGGAATTCACCCCTCCACTTT. Its protein is CASSLSGRNSPLHF.

The chain has TRBV4-3 and TRBJ2-2; 7 bases align to TRBD1. Germline CDR1 and CDR2: LGHNA and YSLEER. V shed 8 bases, J shed 0 bases, and the junction held 3 bases outside the gene matches. This CDR3 region has 14 residues. The DNA for the CDR3 is TGCGCCAGCTCCGGGACAGCGAACACCGGGGAGCTGTTTTTT. This translates into CASSGTANTGELFF.

This chain connects TRBV6-6 to TRBJ1-2; D gene ambiguous. CDR1 is MNHNY and CDR2 is SVGAGI in the germline V gene (reference sequence). The CDR3 runs 14 residues. V was cut by 4 bases and J by 1 base, with 10 bases left in between. CDR3 coding DNA: TGTGCCAGCAGTTCGAGCGCCCTTAACTATGGCTACACCTTC. This sequence encodes CASSSSALNYGYTF.

The chain joins TRBV14 to TRBJ2-5; D is undetermined. V was shortened by 1 base and J by 5 bases, with 17 bases between the two germline ends. Per germline, CDR1 SGHDN and CDR2 FVKESK. The CDR3 has 16 amino acids. The CDR3 DNA sequence: TGTGCCAGCAGCCAAGCCACCAAGGCCGGGTACGAGACCCAGTACTTC. It translates to CASSQATKAGYETQYF. Combining the CDR3 with reference TRBV14 and TRBJ2-5 gives the whole variable domain EAGVTQFPSHSVIEKGQTVTLRCDPISGHDNLYWYRRVMGKEIKFLLHFVKESKQDESGMPNNRFLAERTGGTYSTLKVQPAELEDSGVYFCASSQATKAGYETQYFGPGTRLLVL.

The chain combines TRBV7-9 with TRBJ1-3; no reliable D call. The CDR3 runs 17 residues. Germline V lookup: CDR1 SEHNR, CDR2 FQNEAQ (reference sequence). V lost 5 bases and J lost 4, with 21 bases in between. DNA for the CDR3: TGTGCCAGCAGCCTCTCGGAGGGAGGCGGCTCCGGAAACACCATATATTTT. Its protein is CASSLSEGGGSGNTIYF. The complete variable domain, with remaining parts taken from reference TRBV7-9 and TRBJ1-3, reads DTGVSQNPRHKITKRGQNVTFRCDPISEHNRLYWYRQTLGQGPEFLTYFQNEAQLEKSRLLSDRFSAERPKGSFSTLEIQRTEQGDSAMYLCASSLSEGGGSGNTIYFGEGSWLTVV.

This clone was found a few times. At one end the junction does not follow the germline gene, possibly because of a read error. The genes are TRBV28 and TRBJ1-4, with D tentatively TRBD1 (6 bases). The CDR3 spans 15 residues. Per the germline V gene, CDR1 is MDHEN and CDR2 is SYDVKM. The CDR3, as DNA: TGTGCCACCAGTTTTACGGGACAAAGGAATGAAAAACTGTTTTTT. The encoded protein is CATSFTGQRNEKLFF.

This sequence joins TRBV28 and TRBJ1-6, with D uncertain. Deletions cut 3 bases from V and 6 bases from J, with 9 bases between. The germline gives CDR1 MDHEN, CDR2 SYDVKM. The CDR3 is 14 amino acids. The DNA of the CDR3 is TGTGCCAGCAGTTTGCGGCAGATTAATTCACCCCTCCACTTT. Protein: CASSLRQINSPLHF. Full variable domain (outside the CDR3, taken from reference TRBV28 and TRBJ1-6): DVKVTQSSRYLVKRTGEKVFLECVQDMDHENMFWYRQDPGLGLRLIYFSYDVKMKEKGDIPEGYSVSREKKERFSLILESASTNQTSMYLCASSLRQINSPLHFGNGTRLTVT.

This clone was seen just once. This sequence joins TRBV5-4 and TRBJ2-3, with 13 bases identical to TRBD2. Looked up from germline, CDR1 is SGHNT and CDR2 is YYREEE (reference sequence). V lost 3 bases to trimming and J lost 0 bases; unmatched junction nucleotides: 7. This CDR3 has 18 amino acids. CDR3 nucleotide sequence: TGTGCCAGCAGCTCCGGGACTAGCGGGATACCGAGCACAGATACGCAGTATTTT. This sequence encodes CASSSGTSGIPSTDTQYF.

The V and J genes are TRBV6-6 and TRBJ2-2; 7 positions agree with TRBD2. V gave up 8 bases and J gave up 6 bases; unmatched junction bases: 6. Germline CDR1 reads MNHNY; CDR2 reads SVGAGI (reference sequence). CDR3 size: 13 residues. In nucleotides, the CDR3 is TGTGCCAGCGCGGGAGCTTTCCCCGGGGAGCTGTTTTTT. It encodes CASAGAFPGELFF.

The chain has TRBV4-1 and TRBJ2-2; the D gene is possibly TRBD2 (7 bases). V lost 4 bases and J 6 bases, leaving 21 bases between the germline ends. The CDR3 length is 17 residues. CDR1 and CDR2 (germline): MGHRA, YSYEKL. The CDR3, as DNA: TGCGCCAGCAGCCTCGGGACAAACGCCCGGGGGGCCGGGGAGCTGTTTTTT. The encoded protein is CASSLGTNARGAGELFF.

The CDR3 sequence: CASSLAGGGAYEQYF. CDR3 bases: TGTGCCAGCAGTTTAGCGGGAGGTGGTGCCTACGAGCAGTACTTC. This chain uses TRBV27 with TRBJ2-7, with 8 bases matching TRBD2. V trimming: 2 bases; J trimming: 2 bases; junction bases outside the gene matches: 5. The CDR3 is 15 amino acids. CDR1 and CDR2 from the germline V gene are MNHEY and SMNVEV (reference sequence).

The V and J genes are TRBV6-5 and TRBJ1-1; D is perhaps TRBD1 (5 bases). Trimming shortened V by 0 bases and J by 8 bases, and 10 bases separated the two germline ends. CDR3 size: 13 residues. Germline CDR1 and CDR2: MNHEY and SVGAGI. CDR3 DNA sequence: TGTGCCAGCAGTTACTCGATTTGGGGCGAAGCTTTCTTT. Its translation: CASSYSIWGEAFF.

V usage is TRBV2 and J usage is TRBJ2-1, with D perhaps TRBD1 (6 bases). Trimming shortened V by 8 bases and J by 2 bases, and 16 bases separated the two germline ends. The CDR3 totals 15 residues. CDR1 and CDR2 from the germline V gene are SNHLY and FYNNEI. The CDR3 here is CASQGSGGTYNEQFF. The CDR3 DNA reads TGTGCCAGCCAGGGGTCAGGTGGTACCTACAATGAGCAGTTCTTC.

This clone was counted only a few times. The V call is TRBV5-8, the J call TRBJ1-2, with unresolved D. The length of the CDR3 is 12 residues. With 4 bases removed from V and 4 bases from J, the gap between germline ends came to 8 bases. Germline loops: CDR1 SGHTS, CDR2 YDEGEE. CDR3 coding DNA: TGTGCCAGCAGCCATGGCCTCTATGGCTACACCTTC. The encoded protein is CASSHGLYGYTF.